This T cell receptor beta chain emerged from a study of blood T cell repertoires in COVID-19. For the study at large: Sites in the United States, Italy and Spain provided acute and convalescent COVID-19 samples.

Participants' reported clinical history set cohort assignment. Recovered status in Cohort 3 required two negative PCRs, clearance, or symptom resolution. The CDR3 runs to 14 residues. Germline V CDR1 and CDR2: SGHKS, YYEKEE (reference sequence). The V end lost 0 bases, the J end lost 3 bases, and 7 bases lay between the germline ends. Per the study methods: Reference gene primer amplification gave estimated nucleated cell counts. Libraries were prepared by immunoSEQ multiplex PCR; TCRdb keeps only in-frame clonotypes and omits some of them. Clone size and V and J calls were adopted from that table, with D and trimming inferred from the DNA. This table has roughly 150,000 clones, roughly 80% appearing once.

The specimen sequenced was PBMCs or T cells enriched from blood (not recorded which). The chain carries TRBV5-5 and TRBJ1-5, with D unresolved. The origin of this receptor is a woman between 45 and 65 years old who had recovered from COVID-19. CDR3 protein: CASSLDSTNQPQHF. The CDR3 nucleotides are TGTGCCAGCAGCTTGGATAGCACCAATCAGCCCCAGCATTTT.